The next 32 T cell receptor beta chains were all read from a single sample in a study of T cell responses to AZD1222 COVID-19 vaccine (dated by TCRdb to about 2021). Reading the label with the study, this specimen's time point is: baseline before first vaccination. The meaning of the sample's treatment or condition label: meningococcal conjugate vaccine given as trial control. The library was made by the immunoSEQ multiplex PCR assay. TCRdb retrieved this table from immuneACCESS and kept in-frame rearrangements only. Not all clones are present; in checked studies, unresolved V genes account for under half, and no reason is known for the remainder. In this sample the table shows 75,000 to 95,000 clones, 92% of which occur a single time. The top ten clonotypes cover roughly 7% of the sample. The source material was peripheral blood, sampled on day 0 of MenACWY control vaccination. The source is an adult in good health.

V gene TRBV5-1 combines with J gene TRBJ2-5, with D uncertain. The CDR3 covers 12 residues. CDR1 and CDR2 from the germline V gene are SGHRS and YFSETQ. V lost 0 bases and J 5 bases, leaving 5 bases between the germline ends. CDR3 sequence reads: CASSLGKETQYF. CDR3 sequence (DNA): TGCGCCAGCAGCTTGGGGAAGGAGACCCAGTACTTC.

V gene TRBV6-5 combines with J gene TRBJ1-1, with 8 bases that match TRBD1. From germline, CDR1 is MNHEY and CDR2 SVGAGI. The CDR3 sequence is 13 residues long. Germline trimming cut 2 bases from V and 7 bases from J; bases unmatched to any gene: 3. CDR3 residues: CASSYSGTGEAFF. The CDR3 DNA follows: TGTGCCAGCAGTTACAGTGGGACAGGTGAAGCTTTCTTT.

J is TRBJ1-1 and V is TRBV7-8; the D is unclear. This CDR3 region has 15 residues. Trimming took off 5 bases at V and 1 base at J, with 14 bases between the two ends. Germline V CDR1 and CDR2: SGHVS, FQNEAQ. The CDR3 DNA is TGTGCCAGCAGCCTCCGGACGGGAAAGAACACTGAAGCTTTCTTT. Residues: CASSLRTGKNTEAFF.

The chain recombines TRBV28 with TRBJ1-5, with D maybe TRBD1 (5 bases). Trimming removed 2 bases from V and 4 bases from J, with 12 bases in between. CDR3 size: 15 residues. Germline loops: CDR1 MDHEN, CDR2 SYDVKM. The CDR3 loop reads CASSLLQGGNQPQHF. The CDR3 DNA reads TGTGCCAGCAGTTTACTGCAGGGAGGGAATCAGCCCCAGCATTTT.

The J gene is TRBJ2-1, the V gene TRBV9; D tentatively reads TRBD1 or TRBD2 (5 bases each). Germline CDR1 SGDLS, CDR2 YYNGEE. The CDR3 extends over 17 amino acids. Trimming stripped 0 bases from V and 4 bases from J, with 17 bases between. The CDR3 is CASSVGTGTGRYNEQFF. The CDR3 nucleotides read TGTGCCAGCAGCGTAGGTACCGGGACGGGACGATACAATGAGCAGTTCTTC. Supplemented by reference TRBV9 and TRBJ2-1, the full variable domain reads DSGVTQTPKHLITATGQRVTLRCSPRSGDLSVYWYQQSLDQGLQFLIQYYNGEERAKGNILERFSAQQFPDLHSELNLSSLELGDSALYFCASSVGTGTGRYNEQFFGPGTRLTVL.

The chain couples TRBV25-1 to TRBJ1-2; D is unclear. The CDR3 spans 11 residues. Per germline, CDR1 MGHDK and CDR2 SYGVNS. The V end was cut by 10 bases, the J end by 4 bases, with 10 bases between. Here the CDR3 DNA reads TGTGCCACCCGGCAGACCTATGGCTACACCTTC. The encoded protein is CATRQTYGYTF.

V and J are TRBV3-1 (or the pseudogene TRBV3-2) and TRBJ2-2; D possibly uses TRBD1 or TRBD2 (6 bases each). The CDR3 totals 16 residues. Germline loops: CDR1 LGHDT, CDR2 YNNKEL (reference sequence). The V gene lost 3 bases and the J gene lost 4 bases, with 15 bases spanning the gap. The CDR3 coding sequence is TGTGCCAGCAGCCACAGGGGAGGATGGTCCACCGGGGAGCTGTTTTTT. Protein: CASSHRGGWSTGELFF.

A word on this clone: The same CDR3 arises from other DNA sequences in this sample as well. V is TRBV9 and J is TRBJ2-5, with a possible D match to TRBD2 (5 bases). Germline CDR1 SGDLS, CDR2 YYNGEE. There are 14 residues in the CDR3. With 0 bases removed from V and 2 bases from J, the gap between germline ends came to 8 bases. CDR3 sequence: CASSVGTAQETQYF. The CDR3 coding sequence is TGTGCCAGCAGCGTAGGGACTGCTCAAGAGACCCAGTACTTC.

This chain connects TRBV6-5 to TRBJ2-7; TRBD1 matches 8 bases. V shed 0 bases, J shed 3 bases, and the junction held 4 bases outside the gene matches. The germline CDR1 and CDR2 sequences are MNHEY and SVGAGI. The CDR3 runs 15 residues. The chain's CDR3 is CASSYSRDRHYEQYF. CDR3 nucleotides: TGTGCCAGCAGTTACTCGAGGGACAGGCACTACGAGCAGTACTTC.

The CDR3 is CARSLVLAGSNVGEQFF. The CDR3 DNA reads TGTGCCAGAAGCTTGGTCCTAGCGGGAAGTAATGTTGGTGAGCAGTTCTTC. The chain has TRBV5-3 and TRBJ2-1, with TRBD2 identical over 9 bases. TRBV5-3 is annotated as an ORF whose role is uncertain. The junction had 13 bases not matched to a gene; V was cut back by 0 bases and J by 9 bases. The CDR3 consists of 17 residues.

The rearrangement uses TRBV6-1 and TRBJ1-5; D unresolved. CDR1 and CDR2 from the germline V gene are MNHNS and SASEGT. The CDR3 covers 14 residues. V gave up 1 base and J gave up 7 bases, with 11 bases separating them. CDR3 residues: CASSEGLGKQPQHF. DNA for the CDR3: TGTGCCAGCAGTGAAGGGTTGGGGAAGCAGCCCCAGCATTTT.

The CDR3 DNA follows: TGCAGCGTCCAAAAGAACACTGAAGCTTTCTTT. Protein sequence: CSVQKNTEAFF. The chain employs TRBV29-1 and TRBJ1-1; D remains unclear. Trimming left V 6 bases short and J 1 base short, with 6 bases between. This CDR3 spans 11 amino acids. The germline V gene encodes CDR1 SQVTM and CDR2 ANQGSEA.

The chain recombines TRBV12-3 or TRBV12-4 with TRBJ1-1; D is unclear. The CDR3 loop spans 13 amino acids. Between the trimmed V and J ends, which lost 6 bases and 0 bases, there was a span of 8 bases. CDR3 in amino acids: CASSLQLNTEAFF. The CDR3 nucleotides are TGTGCCAGCAGCCTACAGTTGAACACTGAAGCTTTCTTT.

On this clone itself: The junction differs from germline at one of its ends, possibly a read error. This chain links TRBV7-7 with TRBJ2-2; tentative D call: TRBD2 (6 bases). The CDR3 is made up of 13 amino acids. Germline CDR1 and CDR2: SSHAT and FNYEAQ (reference sequence). CDR3 residues: CASSNSGTGELFF. The CDR3 region has the DNA TGTGCTAGCAGCAATAGCGGTACCGGGGAGCTGTTTTTT.

This chain joins TRBV11-2 and TRBJ1-1; maybe TRBD1 (5 bases). Germline assignment: CDR1 SGHAT and CDR2 FQNNGV. This CDR3 region has 17 residues. V was clipped by 2 bases and J by 1 base, with 17 bases between them. CDR3 residues: CASSLTFRVGENTEAFF. DNA of the CDR3: TGTGCCAGCAGCTTAACTTTCAGGGTGGGAGAGAACACTGAAGCTTTCTTT.

V usage is TRBV6-6 and J usage is TRBJ1-2, with no clear D. This CDR3 is 11 amino acids long. CDR1 is MNHNY and CDR2 is SVGAGI in the germline V gene (reference sequence). V dropped 6 bases and J dropped 6 bases, with 8 bases sitting between them. The CDR3 DNA reads as TGTGCCAGCAGCCCCAACGATGGCTACACCTTC. It yields the protein CASSPNDGYTF.

In this sample, this clone turned up once. CDR3 sequence: CATSRGGTGQETQYF. CDR3 coding DNA: TGTGCCACCAGCAGAGGAGGGACAGGGCAAGAGACCCAGTACTTC. The chain has TRBV15 and TRBJ2-5; TRBD1 matches 9 bases. This CDR3 spans 15 amino acids. V lost 1 base and J lost 2; bases outside the gene matches: 2. Germline CDR1 LNHNV, CDR2 YYDKDF (reference sequence).

This clone was counted only a few times. V is TRBV28 and J is TRBJ2-7, with 8 positions matching TRBD1. V dropped 2 bases and J dropped 1; count of bases not matched to a gene: 4. This CDR3 is built from 15 residues. Germline CDR1 is MDHEN and CDR2 is SYDVKM. DNA for the CDR3: TGTGCCAGCAGTTTAAGGACAGGGATATCCTACGAGCAGTACTTC. It specifies CASSLRTGISYEQYF.

V gene TRBV6-5 combines with J gene TRBJ1-6; TRBD1 is a possible D gene (6 bases). The CDR3 has 13 amino acids. V was pared by 8 bases and J by 9 bases, with 14 bases between. Germline V gene data show CDR1 as MNHEY and CDR2 as SVGAGI. As DNA, the CDR3 is TGTGCCAGCCGGGCAGGGGTAATTTCACCCCTCCACTTT. Translated, it gives CASRAGVISPLHF.

The CDR3 nucleotides are TGCGCCAGCAGCCAAGAAGGAGGACTTAGTTCACCCCTCCACTTT. Amino acid sequence: CASSQEGGLSSPLHF. The J gene is TRBJ1-6, the V gene TRBV4-1; D uncertain. The CDR3 extends over 15 amino acids. CDR1 is MGHRA and CDR2 is YSYEKL in the germline V gene. V lost 0 bases and J lost 9, with 12 bases in between.

This clone was detected once. CDR3: CANRDHNSPLHF. DNA of the CDR3: TGTGCCAACCGGGACCACAATTCACCCCTCCACTTT. The V and J genes are TRBV2 and TRBJ1-6; TRBD1 might be the D (5 bases). Between the trimmed V and J ends, which lost 10 bases and 7 bases, there was a span of 11 bases. The CDR3 is 12 residues long. Germline lookup yields CDR1 SNHLY and CDR2 FYNNEI. The entire variable domain, with the rest obtained from reference TRBV2 and TRBJ1-6, is as follows: EPEVTQTPSHQVTQMGQEVILRCVPISNHLYFYWYRQILGQKVEFLVSFYNNEISEKSEIFDDQFSVERPDGSNFTLKIRSTKLEDSAMYFCANRDHNSPLHFGNGTRLTVT.

This rearrangement joins TRBV5-4 to TRBJ1-4, with TRBD1 matching 7 bases. This CDR3 is 15 amino acids long. V lost 5 bases, J lost 2 bases, and 6 bases stayed unmatched. Germline V gene data show CDR1 as SGHNT and CDR2 as YYREEE (reference sequence). CDR3 region: CASSHRGGTNEKLFF. CDR3 coding DNA: TGTGCCAGCAGTCACAGGGGAGGCACTAATGAAAAACTGTTTTTT.

The V and J genes are TRBV28 and TRBJ2-1, with D tentatively TRBD2 (5 bases). Germline V gene lookup returns CDR1 MDHEN and CDR2 SYDVKM. The CDR3 loop spans 17 amino acids. The germline V and J ends were trimmed by 4 bases and 0 bases, with 16 bases remaining between them. DNA of the CDR3: TGTGCCAGCAGTTCCCCAAAGACGGGAAGCTCCTACAATGAGCAGTTCTTC. Its translation is CASSSPKTGSSYNEQFF.

DNA for the CDR3: TGTGCCAGCAGCTTGGAAGGGTCTGGGGCCAACGTCCTGACTTTC. This codes for CASSLEGSGANVLTF. The chain links TRBV5-4 to TRBJ2-6; D unclear. The CDR3 is 15 residues long. Germline lookup yields CDR1 SGHNT and CDR2 YYREEE (reference sequence). Trimming took 0 bases from V and 1 from J, leaving 5 bases between them.

The chain employs TRBV29-1 and TRBJ2-7; no clear D. Germline assignment: CDR1 SQVTM and CDR2 ANQGSEA. V was pared by 7 bases and J by 7 bases, with 20 bases between. The CDR3 covers 13 residues. As DNA, the CDR3 is TGCAGCGCCAAACGACAAGCTCACGAGGAGCAGTACTTC. As protein: CSAKRQAHEEQYF.

This sequence joins TRBV4-3 and TRBJ1-1, with TRBD1 matching 8 bases. CDR3 length equals 16 residues. J lost 4 bases, V lost 2 bases, and 9 bases had no gene match. Per the germline V gene, CDR1 is LGHNA and CDR2 is YSLEER. The CDR3 region is CASSQWTGRVVTEAFF. CDR3 nucleotide sequence: TGCGCCAGCAGCCAATGGACAGGGCGGGTCGTCACTGAAGCTTTCTTT.

The chain uses TRBV19 and TRBJ2-3; 7 bases match TRBD1. Per germline, CDR1 LNHDA and CDR2 SQIVND (reference sequence). This CDR3 has 15 amino acids. The J segment lost 3 bases and the V segment lost 6 bases, leaving 9 bases of the junction unmatched. The CDR3 DNA reads TGTGCCAGTAGCTCAGACAGGGTTGGGACAGATACGCAGTATTTT. Translated, it gives CASSSDRVGTDTQYF.

Here the CDR3 reads CARSCYYRGSYGYTF. The CDR3 DNA follows: TGTGCCAGAAGCTGCTACTACAGGGGATCCTATGGCTACACCTTC. The rearrangement uses TRBV5-3 and TRBJ1-2; TRBD1 agrees at 7 bases. TRBV5-3 falls under the ORF class, with uncertain function. CDR3 length: 15 residues. J gave up 4 bases and V 3 bases, and 9 bases lay outside the gene matches.

V gene TRBV6-5 combines with J gene TRBJ2-2, with 7 bases fitting TRBD2. The V gene's germline CDR1 is MNHEY and CDR2 SVGAGI. This CDR3 comprises 15 residues. Trimming cost V 6 bases and J 3 bases; bases outside gene matches: 7. The CDR3 nucleotides read TGTGCCAGCAGCCAACGGGGGGAATACACCGGGGAGCTGTTTTTT. Amino acid sequence: CASSQRGEYTGELFF.

The chain combines TRBV7-2 with TRBJ2-7; D might be TRBD1 or TRBD2, each matching 5 bases. CDR1 is SGHTA and CDR2 is FQGNSA in the germline V gene. Deletions cut 5 bases from V and 3 bases from J, with 11 bases between. The CDR3 is 13 amino acids. The CDR3 here is CASSMWGNYEQYF. DNA for the CDR3: TGTGCCAGCAGCATGTGGGGGAACTACGAGCAGTACTTC.

The chain carries TRBV12-3 or TRBV12-4 and TRBJ1-5, with D unresolved. The V end was cut by 1 base, the J end by 6 bases, with 7 bases between. The CDR3 covers 13 residues. The DNA for the CDR3 is TGTGCCAGCAGTTTAGGGACGGGTCAGCCCCAGCATTTT. It is translated as CASSLGTGQPQHF.

The CDR3 is CASRATGGAWTQHF. In DNA, the CDR3 is TGTGCCAGCAGGGCGACAGGGGGTGCATGGACCCAGCATTTT. The chain combines TRBV2 with TRBJ1-5; 9 bases are a match to TRBD1. CDR1 and CDR2 from the germline V gene are SNHLY and FYNNEI. The trim removed 6 bases at V and 11 bases at J, leaving 11 bases unmatched. This CDR3 comprises 14 residues.